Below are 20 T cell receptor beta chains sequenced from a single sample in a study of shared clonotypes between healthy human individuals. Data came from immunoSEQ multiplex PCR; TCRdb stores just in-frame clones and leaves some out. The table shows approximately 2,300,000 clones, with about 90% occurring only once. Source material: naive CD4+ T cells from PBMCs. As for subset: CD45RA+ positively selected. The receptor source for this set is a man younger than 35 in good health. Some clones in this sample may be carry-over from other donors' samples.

CDR3 residues: CASSLALAGVETQYF. The CDR3 region has the DNA TGTGCCAGCAGTTTGGCGCTAGCGGGAGTGGAGACCCAGTACTTC. V and J are TRBV28 and TRBJ2-5; 10 nucleotides line up with TRBD2. The CDR3 loop spans 15 amino acids. Looked up from germline, CDR1 is MDHEN and CDR2 is SYDVKM. The V gene end was trimmed by 3 bases and the J gene end by 5 bases; junction bases not matched to a gene: 6.

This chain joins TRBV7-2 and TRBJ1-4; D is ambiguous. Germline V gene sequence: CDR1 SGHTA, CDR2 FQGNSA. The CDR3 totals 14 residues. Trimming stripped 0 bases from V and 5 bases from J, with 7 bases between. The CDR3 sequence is CASSLAVRNEKLFF. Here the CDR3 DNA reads TGTGCCAGCAGCTTAGCGGTTCGAAATGAAAAACTGTTTTTT.

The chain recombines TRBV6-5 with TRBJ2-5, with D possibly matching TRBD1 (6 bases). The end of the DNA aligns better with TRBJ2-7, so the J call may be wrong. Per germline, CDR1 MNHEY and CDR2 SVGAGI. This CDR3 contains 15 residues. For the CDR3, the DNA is TGTGCCAGCAGGCCGCGCCGGGACACCGCCTACGAGCAGTACTTC. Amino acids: CASRPRRDTAYEQYF.

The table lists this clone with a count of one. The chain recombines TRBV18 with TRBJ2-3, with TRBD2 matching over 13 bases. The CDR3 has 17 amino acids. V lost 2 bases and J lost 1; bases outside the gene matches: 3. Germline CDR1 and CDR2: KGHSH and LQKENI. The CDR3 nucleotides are TGTGCCAGCTCACCAGGAACTAGCGGGAGGGGCACAGATACGCAGTATTTT. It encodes CASSPGTSGRGTDTQYF.

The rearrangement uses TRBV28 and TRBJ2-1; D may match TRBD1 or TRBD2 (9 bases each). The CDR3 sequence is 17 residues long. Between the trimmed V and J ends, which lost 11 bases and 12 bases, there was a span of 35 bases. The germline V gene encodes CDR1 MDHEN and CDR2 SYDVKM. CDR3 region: CARCGQGRTSALWGQFF. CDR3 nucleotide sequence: TGTGCCCGCTGCGGACAGGGGAGGACTAGCGCTCTATGGGGGCAGTTCTTC.

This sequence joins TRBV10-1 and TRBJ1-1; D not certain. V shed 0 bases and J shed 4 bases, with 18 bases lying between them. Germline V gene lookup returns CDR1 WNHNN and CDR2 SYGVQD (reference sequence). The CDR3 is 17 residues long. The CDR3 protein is CASSESRRTVEGTEAFF. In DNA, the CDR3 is TGCGCCAGCAGTGAGTCGAGACGGACGGTCGAGGGCACTGAAGCTTTCTTT.

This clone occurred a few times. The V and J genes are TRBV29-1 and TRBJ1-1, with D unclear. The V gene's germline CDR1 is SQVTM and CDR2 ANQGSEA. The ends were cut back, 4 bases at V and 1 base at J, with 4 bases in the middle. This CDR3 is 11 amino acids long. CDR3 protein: CSVAKNTEAFF. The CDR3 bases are TGCAGCGTTGCAAAGAACACTGAAGCTTTCTTT.

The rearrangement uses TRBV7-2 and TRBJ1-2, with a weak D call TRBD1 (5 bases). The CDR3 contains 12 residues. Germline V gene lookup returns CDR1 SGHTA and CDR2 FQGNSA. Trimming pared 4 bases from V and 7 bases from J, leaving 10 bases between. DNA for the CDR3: TGTGCCAGCAGCTACCGGGACGGTGGCTACACCTTC. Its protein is CASSYRDGGYTF. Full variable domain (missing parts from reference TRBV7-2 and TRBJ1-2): GAGVSQSPSNKVTEKGKDVELRCDPISGHTALYWYRQSLGQGLEFLIYFQGNSAPDKSGLPSDRFSAERTGGSVSTLTIQRTQQEDSAVYLCASSYRDGGYTFGSGTRLTVV.

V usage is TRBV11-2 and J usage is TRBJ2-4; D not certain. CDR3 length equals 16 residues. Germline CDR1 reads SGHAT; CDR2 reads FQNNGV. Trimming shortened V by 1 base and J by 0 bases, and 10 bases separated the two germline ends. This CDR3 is CASSLGSSLAKNIQYF. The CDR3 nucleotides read TGTGCCAGCAGCTTAGGATCCAGCCTAGCCAAAAACATTCAGTACTTC.

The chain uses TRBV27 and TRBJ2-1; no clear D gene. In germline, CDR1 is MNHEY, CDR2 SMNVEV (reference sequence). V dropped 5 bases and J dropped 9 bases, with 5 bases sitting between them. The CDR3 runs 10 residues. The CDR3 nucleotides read TGTGCCAGCAGTCCGGGTGAGCAGTTCTTC. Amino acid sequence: CASSPGEQFF.

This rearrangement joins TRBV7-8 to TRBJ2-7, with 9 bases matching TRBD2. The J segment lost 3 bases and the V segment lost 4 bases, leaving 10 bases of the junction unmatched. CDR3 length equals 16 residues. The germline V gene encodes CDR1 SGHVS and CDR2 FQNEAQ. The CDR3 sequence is CASSSEGLAGDYEQYF. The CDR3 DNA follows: TGTGCCAGCAGCTCCGAGGGGTTAGCGGGGGACTACGAGCAGTACTTC.

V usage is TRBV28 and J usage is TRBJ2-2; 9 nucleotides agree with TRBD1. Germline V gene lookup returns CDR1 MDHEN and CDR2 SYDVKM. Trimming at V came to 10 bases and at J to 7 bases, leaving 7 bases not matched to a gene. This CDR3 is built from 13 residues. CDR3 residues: CATLGQGFGELFF. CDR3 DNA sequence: TGTGCCACCCTTGGACAGGGGTTCGGGGAGCTGTTTTTT. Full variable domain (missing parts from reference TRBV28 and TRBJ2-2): DVKVTQSSRYLVKRTGEKVFLECVQDMDHENMFWYRQDPGLGLRLIYFSYDVKMKEKGDIPEGYSVSREKKERFSLILESASTNQTSMYLCATLGQGFGELFFGEGSRLTVL.

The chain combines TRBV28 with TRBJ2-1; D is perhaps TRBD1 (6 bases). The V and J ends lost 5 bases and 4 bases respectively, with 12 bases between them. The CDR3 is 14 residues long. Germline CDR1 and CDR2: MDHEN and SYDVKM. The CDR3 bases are TGTGCCAGCAGTCCGCGGACAGCTTACAATGAGCAGTTCTTC. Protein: CASSPRTAYNEQFF.

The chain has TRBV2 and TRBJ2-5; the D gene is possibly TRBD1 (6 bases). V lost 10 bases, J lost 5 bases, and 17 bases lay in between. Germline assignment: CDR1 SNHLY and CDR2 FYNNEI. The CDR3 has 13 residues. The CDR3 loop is CATQGSGPETQYF. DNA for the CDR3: TGTGCCACCCAGGGGAGCGGCCCCGAGACCCAGTACTTC.

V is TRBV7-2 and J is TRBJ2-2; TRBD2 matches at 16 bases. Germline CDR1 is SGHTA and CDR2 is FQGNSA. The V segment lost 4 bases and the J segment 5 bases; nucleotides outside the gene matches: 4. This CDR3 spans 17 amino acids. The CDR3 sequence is CASSSLGLAGGTGELFF. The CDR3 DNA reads TGTGCCAGCAGCTCCCTGGGACTAGCGGGGGGGACCGGGGAGCTGTTTTTT.

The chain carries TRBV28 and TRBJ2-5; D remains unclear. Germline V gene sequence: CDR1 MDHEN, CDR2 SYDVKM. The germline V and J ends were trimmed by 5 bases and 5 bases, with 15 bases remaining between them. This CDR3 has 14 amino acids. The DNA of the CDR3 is TGTGCCAGCAGTGAGATATCCTTTGGGGAGACCCAGTACTTC. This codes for CASSEISFGETQYF.

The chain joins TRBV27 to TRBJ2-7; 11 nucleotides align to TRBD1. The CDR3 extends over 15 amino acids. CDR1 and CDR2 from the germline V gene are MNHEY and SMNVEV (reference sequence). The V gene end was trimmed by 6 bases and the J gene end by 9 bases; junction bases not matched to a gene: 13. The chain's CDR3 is CASRPWGQGVQGQYF. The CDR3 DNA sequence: TGTGCCAGCAGACCCTGGGGACAGGGGGTACAGGGGCAGTACTTC.

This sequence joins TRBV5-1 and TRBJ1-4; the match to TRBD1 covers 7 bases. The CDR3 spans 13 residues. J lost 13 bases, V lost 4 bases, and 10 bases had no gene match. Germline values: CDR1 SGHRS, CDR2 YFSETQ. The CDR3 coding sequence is TGCGCCAGCAGCGACCAGGGGGGCGCCGGACTGTTTTTT. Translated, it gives CASSDQGGAGLFF. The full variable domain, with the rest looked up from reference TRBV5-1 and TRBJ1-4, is KAGVTQTPRYLIKTRGQQVTLSCSPISGHRSVSWYQQTPGQGLQFLFEYFSETQRNKGNFPGRFSGRQFSNSRSEMNVSTLELGDSALYLCASSDQGGAGLFFGSGTQLSVL.

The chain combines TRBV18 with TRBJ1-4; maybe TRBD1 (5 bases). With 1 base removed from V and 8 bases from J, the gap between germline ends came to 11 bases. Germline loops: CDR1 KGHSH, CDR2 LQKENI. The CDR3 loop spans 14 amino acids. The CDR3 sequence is CASSPQGTGEKLFF. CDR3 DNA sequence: TGTGCCAGCTCACCACAGGGGACGGGCGAAAAACTGTTTTTT.

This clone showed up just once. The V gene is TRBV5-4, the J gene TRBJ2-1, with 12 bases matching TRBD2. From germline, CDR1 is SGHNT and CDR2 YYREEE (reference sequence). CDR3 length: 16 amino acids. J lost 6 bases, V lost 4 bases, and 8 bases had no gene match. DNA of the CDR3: TGTGCCAGCAGCAGCCCCGGGACTAGCGGGCGCAATGAGCAGTTCTTC. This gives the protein CASSSPGTSGRNEQFF. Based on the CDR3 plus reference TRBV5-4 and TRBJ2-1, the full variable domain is ETGVTQSPTHLIKTRGQQVTLRCSSQSGHNTVSWYQQALGQGPQFIFQYYREEENGRGNFPPRFSGLQFPNYSSELNVNALELDDSALYLCASSSPGTSGRNEQFFGPGTRLTVL.